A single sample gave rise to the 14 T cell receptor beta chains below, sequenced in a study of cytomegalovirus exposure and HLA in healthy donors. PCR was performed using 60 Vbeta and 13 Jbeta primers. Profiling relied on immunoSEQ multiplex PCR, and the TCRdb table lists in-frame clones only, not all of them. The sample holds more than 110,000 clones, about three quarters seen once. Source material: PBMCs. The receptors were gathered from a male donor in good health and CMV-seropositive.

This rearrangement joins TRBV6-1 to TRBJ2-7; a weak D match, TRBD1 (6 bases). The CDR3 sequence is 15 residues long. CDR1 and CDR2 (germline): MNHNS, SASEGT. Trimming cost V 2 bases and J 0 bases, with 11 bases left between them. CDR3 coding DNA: TGTGCCAGCAGTGAACTACAGGGAGCCTCCTACGAGCAGTACTTC. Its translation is CASSELQGASYEQYF.

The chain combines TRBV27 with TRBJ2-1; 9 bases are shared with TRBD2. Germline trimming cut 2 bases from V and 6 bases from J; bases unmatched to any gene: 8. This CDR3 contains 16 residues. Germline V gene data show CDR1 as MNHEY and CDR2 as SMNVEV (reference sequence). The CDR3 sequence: CASSLAGGPLANEQFF. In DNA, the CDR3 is TGTGCCAGCAGTTTAGCGGGGGGGCCTCTAGCCAATGAGCAGTTCTTC.

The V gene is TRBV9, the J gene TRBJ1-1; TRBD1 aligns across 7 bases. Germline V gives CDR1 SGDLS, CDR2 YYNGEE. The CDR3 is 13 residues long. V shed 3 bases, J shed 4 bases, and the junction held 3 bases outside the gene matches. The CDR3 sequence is CASSGGQITEAFF. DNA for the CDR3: TGTGCCAGCAGCGGGGGACAGATCACTGAAGCTTTCTTT.

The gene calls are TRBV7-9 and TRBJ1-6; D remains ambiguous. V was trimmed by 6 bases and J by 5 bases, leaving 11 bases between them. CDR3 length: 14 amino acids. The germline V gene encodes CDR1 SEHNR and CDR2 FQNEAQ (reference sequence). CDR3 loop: CASRSGDHNSPLHF. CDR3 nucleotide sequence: TGTGCCAGCAGATCCGGGGATCATAATTCACCCCTCCACTTT.

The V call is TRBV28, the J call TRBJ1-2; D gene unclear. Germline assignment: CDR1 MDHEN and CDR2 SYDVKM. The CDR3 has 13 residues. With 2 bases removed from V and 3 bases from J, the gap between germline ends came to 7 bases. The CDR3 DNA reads TGTGCCAGCAGTTTAGGAGGGCACTATGGCTACACCTTC. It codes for CASSLGGHYGYTF.

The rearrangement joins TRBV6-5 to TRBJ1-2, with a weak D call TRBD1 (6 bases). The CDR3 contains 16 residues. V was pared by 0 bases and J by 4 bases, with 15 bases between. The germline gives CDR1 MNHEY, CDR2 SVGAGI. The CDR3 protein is CASSYSIFGGFYGYTF. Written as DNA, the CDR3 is TGTGCCAGCAGTTACTCGATTTTTGGGGGCTTCTATGGCTACACCTTC.

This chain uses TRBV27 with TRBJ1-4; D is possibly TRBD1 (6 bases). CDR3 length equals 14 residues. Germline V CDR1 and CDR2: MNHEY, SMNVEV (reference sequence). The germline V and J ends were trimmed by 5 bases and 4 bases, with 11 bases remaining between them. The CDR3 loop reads CASSRTDGNEKLFF. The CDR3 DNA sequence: TGTGCCAGCAGTAGGACAGATGGTAATGAAAAACTGTTTTTT.

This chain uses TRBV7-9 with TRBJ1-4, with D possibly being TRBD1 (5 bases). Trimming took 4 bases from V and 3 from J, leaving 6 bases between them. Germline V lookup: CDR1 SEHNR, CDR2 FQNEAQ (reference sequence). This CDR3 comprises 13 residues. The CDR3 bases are TGTGCCAGCAGCTCGACAGCTAATGAAAAACTGTTTTTT. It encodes CASSSTANEKLFF.

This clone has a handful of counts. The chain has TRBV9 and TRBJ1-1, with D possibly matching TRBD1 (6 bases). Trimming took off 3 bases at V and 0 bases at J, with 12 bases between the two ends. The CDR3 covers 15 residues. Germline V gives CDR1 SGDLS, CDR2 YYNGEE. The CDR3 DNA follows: TGTGCCAGCAGCGCTAGGACAGACATGAACACTGAAGCTTTCTTT. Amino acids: CASSARTDMNTEAFF.

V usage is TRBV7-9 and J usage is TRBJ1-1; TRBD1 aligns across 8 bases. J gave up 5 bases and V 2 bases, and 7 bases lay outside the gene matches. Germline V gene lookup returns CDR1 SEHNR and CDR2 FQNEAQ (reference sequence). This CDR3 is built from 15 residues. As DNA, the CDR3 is TGTGCCAGCAGCTTACTGGGCAGGGGGCAGACTGAAGCTTTCTTT. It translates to CASSLLGRGQTEAFF.

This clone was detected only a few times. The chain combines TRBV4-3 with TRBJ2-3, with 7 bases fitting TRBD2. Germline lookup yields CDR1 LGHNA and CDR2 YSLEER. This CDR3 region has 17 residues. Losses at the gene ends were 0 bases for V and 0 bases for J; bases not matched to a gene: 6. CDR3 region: CASSQDAPSGSTDTQYF. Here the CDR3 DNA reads TGCGCCAGCAGCCAAGATGCTCCTAGCGGCAGCACAGATACGCAGTATTTT.

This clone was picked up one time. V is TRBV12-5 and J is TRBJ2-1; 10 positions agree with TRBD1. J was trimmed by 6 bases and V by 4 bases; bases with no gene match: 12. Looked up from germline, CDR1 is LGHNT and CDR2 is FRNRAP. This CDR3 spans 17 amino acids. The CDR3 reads CASGSSLRTGGSNEQFF. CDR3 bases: TGTGCTAGTGGTTCTTCTTTAAGGACAGGGGGATCCAATGAGCAGTTCTTC.

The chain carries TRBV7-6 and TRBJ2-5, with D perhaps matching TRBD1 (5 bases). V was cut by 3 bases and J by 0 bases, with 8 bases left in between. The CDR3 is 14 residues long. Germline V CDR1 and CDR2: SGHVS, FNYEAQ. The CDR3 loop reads CASSFAGYQETQYF. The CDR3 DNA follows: TGTGCCAGCAGCTTCGCAGGGTACCAAGAGACCCAGTACTTC.

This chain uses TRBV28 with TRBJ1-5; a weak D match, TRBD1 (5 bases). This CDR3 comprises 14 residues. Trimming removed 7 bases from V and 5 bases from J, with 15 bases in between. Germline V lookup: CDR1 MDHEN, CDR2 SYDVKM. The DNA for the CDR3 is TGTGCCAGCAATCCTAGACAGCCACATCAGCCCCAGCATTTT. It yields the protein CASNPRQPHQPQHF.